The subject of this entry is one T cell receptor beta chain. Antigen: not known. The CDR3 extends over 12 amino acids. Germline assignment: CDR1 LNHDA and CDR2 SQIVND (reference sequence). J was trimmed by 10 bases and V by 5 bases; bases with no gene match: 4. Assay used: immunoSEQ multiplex PCR; TCRdb lists only in-frame clones, some missing. The sample carries 5,000 or so clones, about two thirds recorded once. This entry comes from a study of CD8 T cell repertoires and HIV-1 epitope variants. Study context: Each of Twenty-five Gag and Nef epitope peptides stimulated a separate culture.

V gene TRBV19 combines with J gene TRBJ2-1; TRBD2 matches at 8 bases. This TCR came from a male donor with HIV. The sequencing input was cultured CD8+ T cells derived from PBMCs. The CDR3 region is CASSFVAGEQFF. In DNA, the CDR3 is TGTGCCAGTAGTTTCGTAGCGGGAGAGCAGTTCTTC.